Presented here are 5 T cell receptor beta chains from one specimen sequenced in a study of blood T cell repertoires in COVID-19. The assay was immunoSEQ multiplex PCR, and TCRdb's table has in-frame clones only and misses some. Of about 210,000 clones in the sample, about 84% were seen once. The sample was peripheral blood. The receptors were gathered from a human donor in a cohort sampled during active COVID-19.

This chain uses TRBV7-2 with TRBJ2-1; D might be TRBD2 (7 bases). V shed 3 bases and J shed 7 bases, with 19 bases lying between them. Germline loops: CDR1 SGHTA, CDR2 FQGNSA. CDR3 length: 16 amino acids. The CDR3 region is CASSFEGGGNRNEQFF. DNA for the CDR3: TGTGCCAGCAGCTTCGAAGGGGGGGGCAATCGTAATGAGCAGTTCTTC.

This rearrangement joins TRBV19 to TRBJ1-1; TRBD1 agrees at 7 bases. J was trimmed by 4 bases and V by 4 bases; bases with no gene match: 9. Germline CDR1 LNHDA, CDR2 SQIVND (reference sequence). CDR3 length equals 15 residues. The CDR3 protein is CASSNPGTEFTEAFF. In nucleotides, the CDR3 is TGTGCCAGTAGTAATCCCGGGACAGAGTTCACTGAAGCTTTCTTT. Variable domain in full (rest from reference TRBV19 and TRBJ1-1): DGGITQSPKYLFRKEGQNVTLSCEQNLNHDAMYWYRQDPGQGLRLIYYSQIVNDFQKGDIAEGYSVSREKKESFPLTVTSAQKNPTAFYLCASSNPGTEFTEAFFGQGTRLTVV.

This clone was counted only a few times. The chain combines TRBV7-2 with TRBJ1-1; tentative D call: TRBD1 (5 bases). Looked up from germline, CDR1 is SGHTA and CDR2 is FQGNSA. V was pared by 5 bases and J by 0 bases, with 7 bases between. This CDR3 has 13 residues. This CDR3 is CASSKDMNTEAFF. For the CDR3, the DNA is TGTGCCAGCAGCAAGGACATGAACACTGAAGCTTTCTTT.

The chain uses TRBV2 and TRBJ1-1; possible D gene TRBD1, 5 bases. The CDR3 length is 11 residues. Germline CDR1 is SNHLY and CDR2 is FYNNEI. Trimming cost V 7 bases and J 3 bases, with 6 bases left between them. The CDR3 DNA reads as TGTGCCAGCATACAGGACACTGAAGCTTTCTTT. Translated, it gives CASIQDTEAFF.

V usage is TRBV18 and J usage is TRBJ2-7; weak D call: TRBD2 (6 bases). Trimming removed 2 bases at V and 6 bases at J, with 11 bases between. CDR3 length: 13 amino acids. CDR1 KGHSH and CDR2 LQKENI come from the germline V gene. CDR3 bases: TGTGCCAGCTCACCATCGGGGGAGAGCGAGCAGTACTTC. Translated: CASSPSGESEQYF.